A selection of T cell receptor beta chains follows, all from one sample in a study of PD-1 blockade in classical Hodgkin lymphoma. The repertoire was sequenced with immunoSEQ multiplex PCR; TCRdb's copy has only in-frame clones and lacks some. The sample includes 10,000 or so clones, approximately 84% of them seen just once. The sample was CD8+ T cells from blood. These receptors were obtained from a human donor with classical Hodgkin lymphoma. The CDR3 runs from the conserved cysteine through the conserved F or W. The D gene is left open where the match is weak. Only part of the rows carry a size: once, few, many, or a class if the clone is expanded.

>TRBJ1-1|NA|NA|13|TRBV6-1
TGTGCCAGCAGTGAGGGTGAAAACACTGAAGCTTTCTTT
CASSEGENTEAFF
>TRBJ1-4|NA|large|17|TRBV2
TGTGCCAGCAGTGATCTTACTCGGCAGACAACTAATGAAAAACTGTTTTTT
CASSDLTRQTTNEKLFF
>TRBJ1-5|NA|NA|15|TRBV5-1
TGCGCCAGCAGCTTGGGTGCGGGGTCGGGTCAGCCCCAGCATTTT
CASSLGAGSGQPQHF
>TRBJ2-3|TRBD2|NA|17|TRBV27
TGTGCCAGCAGCGATCTAGCGGGGGGGCCGAGCACAGATACGCAGTATTTT
CASSDLAGGPSTDTQYF
>TRBJ1-1|NA|few|12|TRBV14
TGTGCCAGCAGCCCCATCCTCACTGAAGCTTTCTTT
CASSPILTEAFF
>TRBJ2-7|TRBD2|NA|17|TRBV2
TGTGCCAGCATCGGGACTAGCGGGGGTTTTTCCACCTACGAGCAGTACTTC
CASIGTSGGFSTYEQYF
>TRBJ1-2|TRBD1|NA|13|TRBV28
TGTGCCAGCAGTTTTCAGGGGGCCTATGGCTACACCTTC
CASSFQGAYGYTF
>TRBJ2-7|TRBD1|few|14|TRBV7-9
TGTGCCAGCAGCTCTATGGACAGGGCCTACGAGCAGTACTTC
CASSSMDRAYEQYF
>TRBJ1-1|NA|NA|14|TRBV2
TGTGCCAGCAGGAGCGATGGGGGGAACACTGAAGCTTTCTTT
CASRSDGGNTEAFF
>TRBJ2-7|TRBD1|NA|15|TRBV2
TGTGCCAGCAGATGGACAGGGGGAGGCTCCTACGAGCAGTACTTC
CASRWTGGGSYEQYF
>TRBJ2-2|NA|NA|15|TRBV11-3
TGTGCCAGCAGCTTAGGGCGGGGTGCTGCCGGGGAGCTGTTTTTT
CASSLGRGAAGELFF
>TRBJ2-2|TRBD2|NA|11|TRBV9
TGTGCCAGCAGCGGCGGCGGGGGGCGGTTTTTT
CASSGGGGRFF
>TRBJ2-7|NA|NA|16|TRBV27
TGTGCCAGCAGTTTATACGGGGGGACAAGCTCCTACGAGCAGTACTTC
CASSLYGGTSSYEQYF
>TRBJ2-2|NA|once|16|TRBV5-6
TGTGCCAGCAGCTTCATCTGGGCCCGTCACACCGGGGAGCTGTTTTTT
CASSFIWARHTGELFF
>TRBJ2-3|TRBD2|NA|18|TRBV9
TGTGCCAGCAGTGAGTACGGCACTAGCGGGGCCGGGGGAAATACGCAGTATTTT
CASSEYGTSGAGGNTQYF
>TRBJ1-6|NA|NA|14|TRBV9
TGTGCCAGCAGCGTAAAGGTCTATAATTCACCCCTCCACTTT
CASSVKVYNSPLHF
>TRBJ2-7|NA|NA|14|TRBV5-4
TGTGCCAGCAGCCCGGGGGATCCCCGCTACGAGCAGTACTTC
CASSPGDPRYEQYF
>TRBJ2-3|TRBD1|NA|15|TRBV5-1
TGCGCCAGCAGCTTGGGGACAGGGGCGTCAGATACGCAGTATTTT
CASSLGTGASDTQYF
>TRBJ1-1|NA|few|12|TRBV18
TGTGCCAGCTCACCACAGATTAGTGAAGCTTTCTTT
CASSPQISEAFF
>TRBJ2-1|NA|NA|17|TRBV5-1
TGCGCCAGCAGCTTGGCCGGCGGGGGCCGCCCCTACAATGAGCAGTTCTTC
CASSLAGGGRPYNEQFF
>TRBJ2-2|NA|NA|15|TRBV2
TGTGCCAGCAGGACCGACAAGCCGAACACCGGGGAGCTGTTTTTT
CASRTDKPNTGELFF
>TRBJ2-7|NA|NA|17|TRBV4-3
TGCGCCAGCAGCCAAGATCCTGAGGGGGTAGGATCCTACGAGCAGTACTTC
CASSQDPEGVGSYEQYF
>TRBJ1-3|NA|NA|17|TRBV7-9
TGTGCCAGCAGCTTAGGGGAGGCCAGTACCTCTGGAAACACCATATATTTT
CASSLGEASTSGNTIYF
>TRBJ2-7|NA|NA|11|TRBV7-9
TGTGCCAGCAGCGACGCGGTAGAGCAGTACTTC
CASSDAVEQYF
>TRBJ2-7|NA|NA|15|TRBV29-1
TGCAGCGTTGTGGGATCAGGACTGAGATCCTACGAGCAGTACTTC
CSVVGSGLRSYEQYF
>TRBJ1-5|NA|NA|15|TRBV19
TGTGCCAGTAGTTGGACCGGGACACCGAATCAGCCCCAGCATTTT
CASSWTGTPNQPQHF
>TRBJ2-1|TRBD1|NA|15|TRBV27
TGTGCCAGCAGTTCGCCGGGACAGGGGAGAAATGAGCAGTTCTTC
CASSSPGQGRNEQFF
>TRBJ2-5|NA|NA|14|TRBV21-1
TGTGCCAGCAGCAAAGCTACAGTCCAAGAGACCCAGTACTTC
CASSKATVQETQYF
>TRBJ2-2|NA|NA|16|TRBV18
TGTGCCAGCTCACCACCGGTGTCAGGGAAGGACGGGGAGCTGTTTTTT
CASSPPVSGKDGELFF
>TRBJ2-1|NA|NA|16|TRBV5-6
TGTGCCAGCAGCCCTACCCCCGAGACATGGGGCAATGAGCAGTTCTTC
CASSPTPETWGNEQFF
>TRBJ1-2|NA|NA|20|TRBV18
TGTGCCAGCTCACCATCGGGCATCTTTGTGACGGGTCTAGCTAACTATGGCTACACCTTC
CASSPSGIFVTGLANYGYTF
>TRBJ2-3|TRBD1|once|16|TRBV27
TGTGCCAGCAGTTCCGGGGACAGGGTCCCACTCTATACGCAGTATTTT
CASSSGDRVPLYTQYF
>TRBJ1-1|NA|NA|14|TRBV2
TGTGCCAGCAGTGCGGGACTGATGAACACTGAAGCTTTCTTT
CASSAGLMNTEAFF
>TRBJ2-1|TRBD2|NA|16|TRBV13
TGTGCCAGCAGCTTCTCTAGCGGGGGGGCCGGACGTGAGCAGTTCTTC
CASSFSSGGAGREQFF
>TRBJ2-1|NA|NA|17|TRBV9
TGTGCCAGCAGCCCCACGACAGGCCGCAGCTCCTACAATGAGCAGTTCTTC
CASSPTTGRSSYNEQFF
>TRBJ1-1|NA|NA|16|TRBV28
TGTGCCAGCAGTTTATTCCCGGGCAGGGAGAACACTGAAGCTTTCTTT
CASSLFPGRENTEAFF
>TRBJ2-5|TRBD1|NA|16|TRBV2
TGTGCCAGCAGTGAACTCTTCAGGGGGTTTCAAGAGACCCAGTACTTC
CASSELFRGFQETQYF
>TRBJ1-1|NA|few|9|TRBV19
TGTGCCACGAGCCTCGAAGCTTTCTTT
CATSLEAFF
>TRBJ2-1|TRBD2|NA|15|TRBV9
TGTGCCAGCAGCCACCAGCGGGGGGTCTACAATGAGCAGTTCTTC
CASSHQRGVYNEQFF
>TRBJ1-1|NA|NA|14|TRBV28
TGTGCCAGCAGTTTACGGGGGATCGGCACTGAAGCTTTCTTT
CASSLRGIGTEAFF
>TRBJ1-6|NA|NA|15|TRBV30
TGTGCCTGGAGTCTCCCGGGACCGTACTCTTCACCCCTCCACTTT
CAWSLPGPYSSPLHF
>TRBJ2-3|NA|NA|14|TRBV6-5
TGTGCCAGCAGTGCCCGGGTCACTCCAGATACGCAGTATTTT
CASSARVTPDTQYF
>TRBJ2-1|NA|NA|14|TRBV7-2
TGTGCCAGCCCAGGGGGGGCGACTTGGAATGAGCAGTTCTTC
CASPGGATWNEQFF
>TRBJ1-3|TRBD1|NA|14|TRBV9
TGTGCCAGCAGCGTAGGGGACAGTGGAAACACCATATATTTT
CASSVGDSGNTIYF
>TRBJ1-1|TRBD1|NA|16|TRBV7-9
TGTGCCAGCAGCAAACCTCCGGGACAGGCGAACACTGAAGCTTTCTTT
CASSKPPGQANTEAFF
>TRBJ1-3|NA|NA|17|TRBV2
TGTGCCAGCAGTATCCGGGCCTCGGGACCCTCTGGAAACACCATATATTTT
CASSIRASGPSGNTIYF
>TRBJ2-1|NA|NA|12|TRBV7-2
TGTGCCAGCACCATAGACTACAATGAGCAGTTCTTC
CASTIDYNEQFF
>TRBJ1-1|NA|NA|13|TRBV27
TGTGCCAGCAGTTTAACGGCGAACACTGAAGCTTTCTTT
CASSLTANTEAFF
>TRBJ2-5|TRBD1|NA|17|TRBV5-1
TGCGCCAGCAGCTTGGCCCGGGACAGGGGGTCCCAAGAGACCCAGTACTTC
CASSLARDRGSQETQYF
>TRBJ1-2|NA|NA|15|TRBV5-1
TGCGCCAGCAGCTTGATCGGATATACTAACTATGGCTACACCTTC
CASSLIGYTNYGYTF
>TRBJ1-2|TRBD1|NA|14|TRBV19
TGTGCCAGTAGGCCGGGACAGGGGACGAATGGCTACACCTTC
CASRPGQGTNGYTF
>TRBJ1-1|NA|NA|16|TRBV9
TGTGCCAGCAGCGTATCGGTGTCGCAGGTGAACACTGAAGCTTTCTTT
CASSVSVSQVNTEAFF
>TRBJ1-2|NA|NA|15|TRBV27
TGTGCCAGCAGTTTTAACGACAGACAATCCTATGGCTACACCTTC
CASSFNDRQSYGYTF
>TRBJ2-1|NA|NA|18|TRBV1
TGCACCAGCAGCCAAGTCGTGTGTTCACTAGCCAATTACAATGAGCAGTTCTTC
CTSSQVVCSLANYNEQFF
>TRBJ1-2|NA|NA|15|TRBV7-9
TGTGCCAGCAGCTTAGCGCTGTCGACTCGAGGGGGCTACACCTTC
CASSLALSTRGGYTF
>TRBJ1-2|NA|few|13|TRBV28
TGTGCCAGCGCCGCGAACAGGGAAAATGGCTACACCTTC
CASAANRENGYTF
>TRBJ2-3|NA|NA|13|TRBV11-3
TGTGCCAGCAGCTTAGCGGGTGAAGATACGCAGTATTTT
CASSLAGEDTQYF